This TCR beta chain was obtained from a study of T-cell reconstitution after alpha-beta-depleted transplantation in children. In this sample, this clonotype turned up a few times. Its cognate antigen is unknown. This sample's TCRbeta library carried unique molecular identifier barcodes. In TCRdb, the PCR reads were re-called with MiXCR into one record per CDR3 protein. The table records 450,000 to 550,000 distinct CDR3 sequences, 10% to 12% of them present only once. Study results and limitations: Alpha-beta T cells present about two months after transplant were reported to originate from several hundred expanded graft clones. A year had passed since transplant, and T-cell counts and diversity by then came mostly from newly produced T cells.

This clonotype was sampled from a female patient between 2 and 15 years old who had a stem cell transplant for aplastic anemia, so the T cells may come from the graft donor. Specimen: PBMCs, mostly from graft donor cells, collected 180 days after TCRalphabeta/CD19-depleted stem cell transplant.

CDR3 nucleotide sequence: TGTGCCAGCAGCGCCCGACTAGCGGGAGGCCTCACTACCGGGGAGCTGTTTTTT. It yields the protein CASSARLAGGLTTGELFF. The chain recombines TRBV9 with TRBJ2-2, with 13 bases matching TRBD2. CDR3 length equals 18 residues. V lost 3 bases and J lost 5; bases outside the gene matches: 10. Germline V gene sequence: CDR1 SGDLS, CDR2 YYNGEE. Based on the CDR3 plus reference TRBV9 and TRBJ2-2, the full variable domain is DSGVTQTPKHLITATGQRVTLRCSPRSGDLSVYWYQQSLDQGLQFLIQYYNGEERAKGNILERFSAQQFPDLHSELNLSSLELGDSALYFCASSARLAGGLTTGELFFGEGSRLTVL.